The rows below give T cell receptor beta chains drawn from one sample of a study of cytomegalovirus exposure and HLA in healthy donors. Repertoires were generated with immunoSEQ multiplex PCR, while TCRdb's copy carries only in-frame clones and drops some. The sample has around 64,000 clones, roughly 90% seen once. The specimen was PBMCs. These receptors were obtained from a woman aged 25 to 45 in good health and CMV-seronegative. Each CDR3 is given with its conserved first and last residue. A D gene is named only where the DNA matches it firmly. Clone size appears in some rows only: once, few, many, or a class for an expanded clone.

CDR3 protein	CDR3 DNA	D gene	J gene	V gene	clone size
CASSGPGGGNQPQHF	TGTGCCAGCAGTGGGCCAGGGGGAGGCAATCAGCCCCAGCATTTT	TRBD1	TRBJ1-5	TRBV2	-
CASSWGHLNTEAFF	TGTGCCAGCAGCTGGGGACATTTGAACACTGAAGCTTTCTTT	-	TRBJ1-1	TRBV7-9	-
CASSRGAQGYEQYF	TGTGCCAGCAGTAGGGGAGCGCAGGGGTACGAGCAGTACTTC	-	TRBJ2-7	TRBV6-5	few
CASRGGWGNQPQHF	TGTGCCAGCCGGGGGGGATGGGGCAATCAGCCCCAGCATTTT	-	TRBJ1-5	TRBV6-5	few
CASSLRTGGAF	TGTGCCAGCAGCTTGAGGACAGGGGGCGCGTTC	TRBD1	TRBJ2-4	TRBV9	-
CASCSEDEQFF	TGTGCCAGTTGCAGCGAAGATGAGCAGTTCTTC	-	TRBJ2-1	TRBV7-9	few
CASAVSENTEAFF	TGTGCCAGCGCGGTGAGCGAGAACACTGAAGCTTTCTTT	-	TRBJ1-1	TRBV7-3	-
CASREGARTEAFF	TGTGCCAGCAGGGAGGGGGCGCGTACTGAAGCTTTCTTT	TRBD1	TRBJ1-1	TRBV7-3	-
CSVEGLGTSGDNEQFF	TGCAGCGTTGAAGGGCTCGGGACTAGCGGAGACAATGAGCAGTTCTTC	TRBD2	TRBJ2-1	TRBV29-1	few
CASSQRVGTGAEEQYF	TGCGCCAGCAGCCAAAGGGTCGGGACAGGGGCGGAAGAGCAGTACTTC	TRBD1	TRBJ2-7	TRBV4-3	few
CASSLDGTGNRYEQYF	TGTGCCAGCAGTTTAGACGGGACAGGGAATCGCTACGAGCAGTACTTC	TRBD1	TRBJ2-7	TRBV28	-
CASSIVGTDSGNTIYF	TGTGCCAGTAGTATAGTGGGGACAGACTCTGGAAACACCATATATTTT	TRBD1	TRBJ1-3	TRBV19	-
CSSSLAQGTQHF	TGTTCCAGCAGCTTAGCACAGGGAACCCAGCATTTT	-	TRBJ1-5	TRBV7-9	-
CASSTGTGAYEQYF	TGTGCCAGCAGTACCGGGACTGGGGCCTACGAGCAGTACTTC	-	TRBJ2-7	TRBV27	-
CASSSAAGVYNEQFF	TGCGCCAGCAGCTCAGCCGCAGGGGTTTACAATGAGCAGTTCTTC	-	TRBJ2-1	TRBV4-1	-
CAWKRLAVSGEQYF	TGTGCCTGGAAACGGCTAGCCGTCTCGGGCGAGCAGTACTTC	-	TRBJ2-7	TRBV30	-
CASSLAGGWEQYF	TGTGCCAGCAGCTTAGCGGGAGGGTGGGAGCAGTACTTC	TRBD2	TRBJ2-7	TRBV7-2	-
CASSQDGTGWNSPLHF	TGCGCCAGCAGCCAAGATGGGACAGGGTGGAATTCACCCCTCCACTTT	TRBD1	TRBJ1-6	TRBV4-1	-
CSVGSGIRTDTQYF	TGCAGCGTCGGTAGCGGGATTCGCACAGATACGCAGTATTTT	TRBD2	TRBJ2-3	TRBV29-1	-
CASSLRGGYEQYF	TGTGCCAGCAGCCTCCGCGGGGGGTACGAGCAGTACTTC	TRBD2	TRBJ2-7	TRBV11-2	-
CASSAIASGELFF	TGTGCCAGCAGCGCCATAGCGTCCGGGGAGCTGTTTTTT	-	TRBJ2-2	TRBV2	-
CASSLGLAGGEQYF	TGTGCCAGCAGCTTAGGGCTAGCGGGAGGCGAGCAGTACTTC	TRBD2	TRBJ2-7	TRBV13	-
CASGGRDRVTGYTF	TGTGCCAGTGGGGGCCGGGACAGGGTGACGGGCTACACCTTC	TRBD1	TRBJ1-2	TRBV2	-
CASSLSGRFADTQYF	TGTGCCAGCAGCTTAAGCGGGAGGTTTGCAGATACGCAGTATTTT	TRBD2	TRBJ2-3	TRBV5-4	-